This TCR beta chain comes out of a study of shared clonotypes between healthy human individuals. The CDR3 is made up of 15 amino acids. Deletions cut 5 bases from V and 4 bases from J, with 18 bases between. Per the germline V gene, CDR1 is SGHAT and CDR2 is FQNNGV. Roughly 200 ng DNA, 30,000 to 35,000 T cell genomes, went into each sorted-subset replicate PCR. Clones were sequenced by immunoSEQ multiplex PCR, and TCRdb holds only the in-frame ones, with some missing. The sample has approximately 1,500,000 clones; around 95% are singletons. This chain connects TRBV11-2 to TRBJ2-7; weak D call: TRBD2 (7 bases). The TCR sequence derives from a man younger than 40 in good health. Material for sequencing was naive CD4+ T cells sorted from blood. Subset meaning: CD45RA+ positively selected. This chain's CDR3 is CASSPSNGGRYEQYF. The DNA for the CDR3 is TGTGCCAGCAGCCCGAGCAACGGGGGGCGATACGAGCAGTACTTC.